The entry below gives a single T cell receptor (beta chain) sequence along with its context. This specimen belongs to a study of blood T cell repertoires in COVID-19. Study-wide background: Sources were T cells, B-cell-depleted T cells, or PBMCs; the material itself was cDNA or gDNA.

Enrolled through a virtual design, the participants were between 18 and 89 years of age and came from fewer than 30 US areas. The authors' processing: The authors estimated nucleated cell counts from reference gene primer amplification. Libraries were prepared by immunoSEQ multiplex PCR; TCRdb keeps only in-frame clonotypes and omits some of them. Clonal size and the V and J genes are those of that table, whereas D and trimming came from the DNA. The profile covers 270,000 or so clones, with about nine tenths appearing a single time and 0.95% to 1.5% taken by the ten largest. Trimming removed 7 bases from V and 3 bases from J, with 6 bases in between. Germline-derived CDR1 and CDR2 are MDHEN and SYDVKM. The CDR3 spans 11 residues.

The chain carries TRBV28 and TRBJ2-5; TRBD1 is a possible D gene (5 bases). The sequenced sample was PBMCs or T cells enriched from blood (not recorded which). This clonotype was obtained from a woman aged 40-49 years with acute COVID-19. The DNA for the CDR3 is TGTGCCAGCAAGGGGAAAGAGACCCAGTACTTC. Translated: CASKGKETQYF. Full variable domain (outside the CDR3, taken from reference TRBV28 and TRBJ2-5): DVKVTQSSRYLVKRTGEKVFLECVQDMDHENMFWYRQDPGLGLRLIYFSYDVKMKEKGDIPEGYSVSREKKERFSLILESASTNQTSMYLCASKGKETQYFGPGTRLLVL.